This TCR beta chain was found in a study of shared clonotypes between healthy human individuals (dated by TCRdb to 2020 to 2022). Context from the whole study: A couple of women and three men aged 18 to 49 years were included in the cohort. For each donor, three plates each were used for CD4 naive and CD4 memory, two plates were used for CD8 naive, and one plate was used for CD8 memory. To estimate repertoire size and how much clonotypes are shared between individuals, the study performed deep sequencing of blood TCR repertoires from about 5 healthy adults. To increase sequencing depth and limit assay-specific biases, different laboratories used diverse techniques to prepare libraries and sequence TCR repertoires. Between about 0.8 and 9.5 billion PBMCs per donor were obtained by leukapheresis. General study outcomes and caveats: The small number of donors limited the genetic and exposure-history diversity represented. Compared with non-shared clonotypes, the clonotypes found in all four sorted-subset donors had higher generation probabilities. Sharing across several donors was observed for approximately 5% of naive CD4, over 3% of naive CD8, around 2.5% of memory CD4, and around 0.4% of memory CD8 clonotypes. Naive subsets generally had larger estimated clonotype richness than memory subsets. Incomplete sequencing was indicated by rarefaction of sorted-subset datasets, despite the large sequencing depth. Sampling was limited to blood, and TCR repertoires in tissue likely differ from TCR repertoires in blood. Based on pairwise subsampling, the degree of clonotype sharing among donors was expected to be affected by sequencing depth.

As to this clone: This receptor's antigen is unknown. Base qualities are not at hand, and no much larger clone is one base apart.

Using the deep immunoSEQ assay, TCR CDR3 regions were amplified from genomic DNA by multiplex PCR. For each cell subset, the extracted genomic DNA was distributed evenly across all wells of several immunoSEQ 96-well plates, and each plate served as one replicate. For sorted subsets, 150 to 250 ng genomic DNA, equal to about 30,000 T cell genomes, was loaded into each replicate PCR. Purified libraries were measured with a Qubit 3.0 fluorometer, size-checked on a Bioanalyzer 2100, and measured again with the KAPA Library Quantification kit. Each immunoSEQ 96-well plate was sequenced on its own single-read 150-cycle Illumina NextSeq 550 flow cell. Turning to the authors' computational methods: Because the immunoSEQ output included only junctional sequences and no quality scores, the filtering could not be the same as the filtering used for full-length reads. Sequences were annotated with PyIR, a Python wrapper for IgBLAST v1.9, using IMGT germline references to assign V/J genes and CDR3. Reads with weak V/J assignments (E-value above 1e-6), missing CDR3, stop codons, out-of-frame junctions, or ambiguous translated residues were removed. A V3J clonotype was defined by an identical inferred V gene, J gene, and CDR3 amino acid sequence. Percentage overlap between repertoires was calculated by dividing the number of shared unique clonotypes by the size of the smaller repertoire. Repertoire richness was assessed with RTK rarefaction, the Chao1 estimator, and Recon v2.1 estimates of unobserved clonotypes. Generation probabilities were computed with OLGA for all TCRbeta clonotypes obtained by the gDNA method from several donors. The clones in this table, taken by TCRdb from immuneACCESS, are in-frame only. Not every clone is retained; where verified, under half of the shortfall comes from an unresolved V gene, and the cause of the rest is unknown. For V, J and clone size, that table is used; D and trimming come from the DNA. For this sample there are roughly 1.4 million clones; 98% appear just once. The leading ten clones occupy roughly 0.35% of the sample.

The donors were healthy, HIV-negative adults with no recently reported acute infections or vaccinations. Every donor was a Caucasian adult residing in Nashville, Tennessee, USA. CD4+ T cells were enriched by magnetic negative selection; naive cells were then positively selected on CD45RA, and the negative fraction formed the memory subset. After blood collection by leukapheresis, PBMCs were isolated using Ficoll-Histopaque density gradient centrifugation and then cryopreserved in the vapor phase of liquid nitrogen. Analytical flow cytometry was used to check the purity and quantity of each magnetically sorted T cell population. From each sorted fraction, genomic DNA was isolated and quantified by UV absorbance on a Nanodrop 2000c. The sequencing input was naive CD4+ T cells sorted from blood. The sample's cell subset or site, from its label and the paper: CD45RA+ positively selected. The receptor comes from a man aged 30 to 39 in good health.

CDR3 sequence: CASSSSRSGTSYNEQFF. The nucleotide sequence reads as follows: TGCGCCAGCAGCTCCTCCCGTAGCGGGACTTCCTACAATGAGCAGTTCTTC. The chain is made from TRBV10-1 and TRBJ2-1; TRBD2 aligns with 8 central bases. Germline trimming amounts to 6 bases on V and 1 base on J, with 11 as the count of junction bases outside the gene matches. In the germline V gene (reference sequence), CDR1 corresponds to WNHNN and CDR2 to SYGVQD. There are 17 amino acids in the CDR3, from cysteine to phenylalanine inclusive. Only CDR3 DNA remains: 51 bases, in frame from the first base.